This T cell receptor (beta chain) was identified during a study of T-cell reconstitution after alpha-beta-depleted transplantation in children. Preparation of the TCRbeta library used unique molecular identifiers. TCRdb called the PCR reads again in MiXCR, with one record for every CDR3 protein. The sample includes 70,000 to 100,000 distinct CDR3 sequences, roughly an eighth of them seen just once. The CDR3 extends over 13 amino acids. V was clipped by 0 bases and J by 3 bases, with 5 bases between them. Germline lookup yields CDR1 SEHNR and CDR2 FQNEAQ (reference sequence). This clonotype was detected many times.

This chain links TRBV7-9 with TRBJ1-2; D uncertain. This sequence originates from a human donor who donated a stem cell graft to a child with inherited bone marrow failure. Sequenced here: PBMCs from the stem cell graft donor, sampled from the stem cell graft. In DNA form, the CDR3 reads TGTGCCAGCAGCTTAGCGGGTGACTATGGCTACACCTTC. It is translated as CASSLAGDYGYTF.